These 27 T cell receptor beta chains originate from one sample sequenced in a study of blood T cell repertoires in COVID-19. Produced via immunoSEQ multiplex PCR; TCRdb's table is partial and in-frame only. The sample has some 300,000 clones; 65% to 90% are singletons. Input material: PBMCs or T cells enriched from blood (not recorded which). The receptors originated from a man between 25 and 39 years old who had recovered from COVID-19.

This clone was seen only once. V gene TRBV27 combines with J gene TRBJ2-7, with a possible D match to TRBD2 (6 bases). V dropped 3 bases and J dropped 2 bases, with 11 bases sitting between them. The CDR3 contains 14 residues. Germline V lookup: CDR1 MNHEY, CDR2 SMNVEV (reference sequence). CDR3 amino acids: CASSFRGTPYEQYF. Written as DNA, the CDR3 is TGTGCCAGCAGTTTCCGCGGGACTCCCTACGAGCAGTACTTC.

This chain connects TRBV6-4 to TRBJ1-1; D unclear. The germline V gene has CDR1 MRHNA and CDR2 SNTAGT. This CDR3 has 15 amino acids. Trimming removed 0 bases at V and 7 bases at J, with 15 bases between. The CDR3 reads CASSDSTMQRHEAFF. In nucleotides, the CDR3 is TGTGCCAGCAGTGACTCAACTATGCAGCGGCATGAAGCTTTCTTT.

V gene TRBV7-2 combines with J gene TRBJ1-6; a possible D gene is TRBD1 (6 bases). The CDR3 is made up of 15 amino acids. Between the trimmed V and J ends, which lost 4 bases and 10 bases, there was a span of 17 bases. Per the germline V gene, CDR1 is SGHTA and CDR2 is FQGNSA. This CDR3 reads CASSSQGVVLSPLHF. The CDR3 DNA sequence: TGTGCCAGCAGCTCACAGGGAGTTGTTCTCTCACCCCTCCACTTT.

CDR3 in amino acids: CASSPTRTSLETQYF. The DNA of the CDR3 is TGTGCCAGCAGCCCGACCCGAACTAGCTTGGAGACCCAGTACTTC. The V and J genes are TRBV3-1 (or the pseudogene TRBV3-2) and TRBJ2-5; TRBD2 might be the D (6 bases). This CDR3 region has 15 residues. V lost 4 bases and J lost 5, with 17 bases in between. Germline V gene lookup returns CDR1 LGHDT and CDR2 YNNKEL (reference sequence).

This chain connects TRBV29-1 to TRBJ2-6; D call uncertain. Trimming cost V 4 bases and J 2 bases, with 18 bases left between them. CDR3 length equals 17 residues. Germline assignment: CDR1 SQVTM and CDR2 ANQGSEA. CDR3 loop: CSVATAKPGAGANVLTF. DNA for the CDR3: TGCAGCGTTGCGACTGCGAAACCCGGAGCTGGGGCCAACGTCCTGACTTTC.

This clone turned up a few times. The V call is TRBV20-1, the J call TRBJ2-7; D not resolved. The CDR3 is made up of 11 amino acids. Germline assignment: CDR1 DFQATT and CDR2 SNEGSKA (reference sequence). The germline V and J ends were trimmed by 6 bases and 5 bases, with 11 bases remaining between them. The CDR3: CSARAVNEQYF. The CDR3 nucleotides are TGCAGTGCCCGAGCTGTGAACGAGCAGTACTTC.

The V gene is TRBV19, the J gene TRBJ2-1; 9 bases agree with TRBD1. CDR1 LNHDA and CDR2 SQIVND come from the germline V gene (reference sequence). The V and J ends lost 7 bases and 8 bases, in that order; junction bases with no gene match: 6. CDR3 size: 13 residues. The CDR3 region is CASNRGPPDEQFF. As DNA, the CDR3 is TGTGCCAGTAACAGGGGGCCCCCGGATGAGCAGTTCTTC.

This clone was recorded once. Written as DNA, the CDR3 is TGCAGTGCTAGTGGGGCGACGGCGTTCGACGAGACCCAGTACTTC. Its protein product is CSASGATAFDETQYF. V is TRBV20-1 and J is TRBJ2-5, with a possible D match to TRBD1 (5 bases). CDR1 DFQATT and CDR2 SNEGSKA come from the germline V gene (reference sequence). The CDR3 loop spans 15 amino acids. V shed 3 bases and J shed 5 bases, with 19 bases lying between them.

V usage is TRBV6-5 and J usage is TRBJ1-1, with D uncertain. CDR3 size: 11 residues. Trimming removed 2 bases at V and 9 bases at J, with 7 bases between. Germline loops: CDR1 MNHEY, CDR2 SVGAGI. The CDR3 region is CASSYAGKAFF. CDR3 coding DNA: TGTGCCAGCAGTTACGCGGGAAAAGCTTTCTTT.

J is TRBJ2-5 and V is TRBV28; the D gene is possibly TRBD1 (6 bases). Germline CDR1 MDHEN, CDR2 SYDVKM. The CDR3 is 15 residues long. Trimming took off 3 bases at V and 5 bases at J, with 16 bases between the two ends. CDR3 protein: CASSFGQLNRETQYF. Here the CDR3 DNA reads TGTGCCAGCAGTTTCGGACAGTTGAATCGGGAGACCCAGTACTTC.

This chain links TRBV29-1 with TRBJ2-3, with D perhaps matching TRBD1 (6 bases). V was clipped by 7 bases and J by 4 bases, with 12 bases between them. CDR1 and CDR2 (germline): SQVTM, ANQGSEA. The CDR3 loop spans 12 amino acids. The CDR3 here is CSARTGPDTQYF. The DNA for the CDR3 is TGCAGCGCCAGAACAGGGCCAGATACGCAGTATTTT.

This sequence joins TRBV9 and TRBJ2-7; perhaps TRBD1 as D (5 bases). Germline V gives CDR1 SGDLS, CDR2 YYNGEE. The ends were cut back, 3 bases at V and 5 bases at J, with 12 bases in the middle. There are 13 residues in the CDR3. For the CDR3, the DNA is TGTGCCAGCAGCGGGGGCTGGGGCGACGAGCAGTACTTC. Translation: CASSGGWGDEQYF.

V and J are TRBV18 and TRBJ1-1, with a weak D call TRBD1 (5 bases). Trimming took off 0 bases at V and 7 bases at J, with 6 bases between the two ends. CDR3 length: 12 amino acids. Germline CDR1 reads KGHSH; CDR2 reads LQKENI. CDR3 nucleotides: TGTGCCAGCTCACCACCGCAGGGTGAAGCTTTCTTT. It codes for CASSPPQGEAFF. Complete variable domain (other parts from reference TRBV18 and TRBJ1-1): NAGVMQNPRHLVRRRGQEARLRCSPMKGHSHVYWYRQLPEEGLKFMVYLQKENIIDESGMPKERFSAEFPKEGPSILRIQQVVRGDSAAYFCASSPPQGEAFFGQGTRLTVV.

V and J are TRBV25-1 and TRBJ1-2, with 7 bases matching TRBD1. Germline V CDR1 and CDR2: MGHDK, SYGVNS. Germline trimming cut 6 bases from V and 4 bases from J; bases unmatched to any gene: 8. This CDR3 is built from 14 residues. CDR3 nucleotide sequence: TGTGCCAGCAGCGGAGAGGGACAGTCCTATGGCTACACCTTC. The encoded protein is CASSGEGQSYGYTF.

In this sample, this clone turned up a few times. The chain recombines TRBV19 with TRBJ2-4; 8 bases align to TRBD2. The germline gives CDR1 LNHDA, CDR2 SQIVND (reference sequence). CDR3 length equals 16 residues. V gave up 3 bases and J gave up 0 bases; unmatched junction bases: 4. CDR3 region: CASSIWLAGAKNIQYF. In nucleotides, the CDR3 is TGTGCCAGTAGTATTTGGCTAGCGGGAGCCAAAAACATTCAGTACTTC.

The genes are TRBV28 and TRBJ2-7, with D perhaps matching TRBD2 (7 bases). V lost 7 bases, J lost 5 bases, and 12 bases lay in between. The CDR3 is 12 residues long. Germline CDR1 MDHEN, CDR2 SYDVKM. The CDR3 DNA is TGTGCCAGCAAGGGGGGGCCCAACGAGCAGTACTTC. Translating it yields CASKGGPNEQYF.

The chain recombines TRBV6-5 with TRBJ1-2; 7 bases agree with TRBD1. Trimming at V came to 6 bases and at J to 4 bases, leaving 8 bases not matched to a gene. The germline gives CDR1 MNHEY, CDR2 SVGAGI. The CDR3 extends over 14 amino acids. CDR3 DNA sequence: TGTGCCAGCAGGGTCCGGGACAGCGGCTATGGCTACACCTTC. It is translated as CASRVRDSGYGYTF.

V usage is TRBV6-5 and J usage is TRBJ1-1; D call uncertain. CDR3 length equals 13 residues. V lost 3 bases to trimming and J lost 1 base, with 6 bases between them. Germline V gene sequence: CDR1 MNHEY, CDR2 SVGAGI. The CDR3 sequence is CASSYESNTEAFF. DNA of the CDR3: TGTGCCAGCAGTTATGAGTCGAACACTGAAGCTTTCTTT.

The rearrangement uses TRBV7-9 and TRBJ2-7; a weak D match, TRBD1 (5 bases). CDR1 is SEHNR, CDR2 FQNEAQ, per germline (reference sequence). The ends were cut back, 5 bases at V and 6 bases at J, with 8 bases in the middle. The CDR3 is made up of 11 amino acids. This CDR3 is CASSLRVEQYF. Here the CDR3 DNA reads TGTGCCAGCAGCCTCAGGGTCGAGCAGTACTTC.

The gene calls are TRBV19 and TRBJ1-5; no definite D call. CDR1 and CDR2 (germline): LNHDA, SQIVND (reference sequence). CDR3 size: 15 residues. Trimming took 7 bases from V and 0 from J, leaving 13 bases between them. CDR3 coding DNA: TGTGCCAGTACCCCGACTGAATATAGCAATCAGCCCCAGCATTTT. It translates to CASTPTEYSNQPQHF.

DNA of the CDR3: TGTGCCAGCAGCTTAGCCACTGGAAACACCATATATTTT. Its protein is CASSLATGNTIYF. This chain uses TRBV7-9 with TRBJ1-3; no firm D call. The CDR3 extends over 13 amino acids. The germline V gene has CDR1 SEHNR and CDR2 FQNEAQ (reference sequence). The V and J ends lost 0 bases and 2 bases respectively, with 2 bases between them.

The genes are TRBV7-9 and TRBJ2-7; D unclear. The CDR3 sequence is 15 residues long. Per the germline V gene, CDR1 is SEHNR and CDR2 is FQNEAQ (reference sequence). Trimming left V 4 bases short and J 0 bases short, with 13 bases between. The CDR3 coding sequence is TGTGCCAGCAGCTCCCAAACGAGGAGCTCCTACGAGCAGTACTTC. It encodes CASSSQTRSSYEQYF.

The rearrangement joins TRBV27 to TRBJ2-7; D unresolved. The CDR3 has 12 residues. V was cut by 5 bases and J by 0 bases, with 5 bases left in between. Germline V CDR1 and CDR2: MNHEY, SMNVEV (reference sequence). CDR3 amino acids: CASSVNSYEQYF. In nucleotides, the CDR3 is TGTGCCAGCAGTGTAAACTCCTACGAGCAGTACTTC.

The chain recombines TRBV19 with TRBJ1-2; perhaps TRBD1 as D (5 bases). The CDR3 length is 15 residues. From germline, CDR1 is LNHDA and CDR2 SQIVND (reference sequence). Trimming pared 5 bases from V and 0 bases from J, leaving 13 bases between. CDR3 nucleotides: TGTGCCAGTAGTTCCGCCAGGGAAGCTAACTATGGCTACACCTTC. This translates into CASSSAREANYGYTF.

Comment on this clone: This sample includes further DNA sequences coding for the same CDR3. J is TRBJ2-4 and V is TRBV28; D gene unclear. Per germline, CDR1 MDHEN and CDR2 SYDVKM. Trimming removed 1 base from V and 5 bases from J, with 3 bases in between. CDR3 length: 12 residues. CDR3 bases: TGTGCCAGCAGTTTATCTCAAAACATTCAGTACTTC. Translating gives CASSLSQNIQYF.

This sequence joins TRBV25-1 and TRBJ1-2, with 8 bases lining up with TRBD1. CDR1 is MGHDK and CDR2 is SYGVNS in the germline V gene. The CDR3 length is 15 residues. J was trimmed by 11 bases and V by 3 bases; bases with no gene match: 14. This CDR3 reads CASSESDTGGKGYTF. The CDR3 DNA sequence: TGTGCCAGCAGTGAGTCTGATACAGGGGGAAAGGGGTACACCTTC.

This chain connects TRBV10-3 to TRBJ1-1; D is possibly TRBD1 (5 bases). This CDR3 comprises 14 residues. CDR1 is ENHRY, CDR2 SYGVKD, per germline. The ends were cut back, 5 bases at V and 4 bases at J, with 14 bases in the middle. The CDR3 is CAISQVGGTTEAFF. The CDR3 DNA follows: TGTGCCATCAGTCAGGTTGGGGGGACCACTGAAGCTTTCTTT.